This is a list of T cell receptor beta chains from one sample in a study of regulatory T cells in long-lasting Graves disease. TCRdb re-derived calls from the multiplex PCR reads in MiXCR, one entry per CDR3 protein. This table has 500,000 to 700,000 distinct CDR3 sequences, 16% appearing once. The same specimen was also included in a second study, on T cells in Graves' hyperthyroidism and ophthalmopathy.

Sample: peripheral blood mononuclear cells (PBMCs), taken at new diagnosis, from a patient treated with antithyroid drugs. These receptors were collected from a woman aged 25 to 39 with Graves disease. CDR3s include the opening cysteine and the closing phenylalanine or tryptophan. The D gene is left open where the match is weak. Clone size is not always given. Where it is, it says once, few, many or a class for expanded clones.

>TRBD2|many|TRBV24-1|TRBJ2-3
CATSDPSSGSTDTQYF
TGTGCCACCAGTGACCCATCTAGCGGGAGCACAGATACGCAGTATTTT
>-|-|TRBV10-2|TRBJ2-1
CASRGAATKVHEQFF
TGCGCCAGCAGGGGGGCCGCGACTAAAGTTCATGAGCAGTTCTTC
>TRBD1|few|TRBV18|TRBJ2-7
CASSPLAGGSNVWQYF
TGTGCCAGCTCACCACTTGCAGGGGGCAGTAACGTGTGGCAGTACTTC
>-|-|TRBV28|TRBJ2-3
CASSHLTMSTDTQYF
TGCGCCAGCAGCCACCTGACAATGAGCACAGATACGCAGTATTTT
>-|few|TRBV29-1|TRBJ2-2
CSVVGRYTGELFF
TGCAGCGTTGTGGGCAGATACACCGGGGAGCTGTTTTTT
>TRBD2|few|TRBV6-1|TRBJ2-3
CASRGGDTDTQYF
TGTGCCAGCAGGGGGGGGGACACAGATACGCAGTATTTT
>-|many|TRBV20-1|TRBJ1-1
CSARPVTGNTEAFF
TGCAGTGCTAGACCGGTTACCGGGAACACTGAAGCTTTCTTT
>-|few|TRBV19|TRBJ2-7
CASSPAAVPSAYEQYF
TGTGCCAGTAGTCCCGCCGCGGTCCCCTCCGCCTACGAGCAGTACTTC
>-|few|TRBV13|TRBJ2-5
CASSPRGSRGETQYF
TGTGCCAGCAGCCCGCGAGGGAGCCGGGGGGAGACCCAGTACTTC
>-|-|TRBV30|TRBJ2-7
CAWSLGVIADAPYEQYF
TGTGCCTGGAGTCTAGGGGTCATAGCGGACGCACCCTACGAGCAGTACTTC
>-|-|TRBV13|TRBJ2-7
CASRFQTSYEQYF
TGTGCCAGCAGGTTTCAGACATCCTACGAGCAGTACTTC
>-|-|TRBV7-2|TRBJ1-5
CASSLGTLNQPQHF
TGTGCCAGCAGCTTAGGGACACTTAATCAGCCCCAGCATTTT
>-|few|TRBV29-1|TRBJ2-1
CSVEDLGNEQFF
TGCAGCGTTGAGGACCTGGGCAATGAGCAGTTCTTC
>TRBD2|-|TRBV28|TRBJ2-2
CASSLSPASWASGRVNTGELFF
TGTGCCAGCAGTTTATCCCCGGCTTCGTGGGCTAGCGGGAGGGTCAACACCGGGGAGCTGTTTTTT
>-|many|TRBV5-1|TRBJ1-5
CASSFGDGGNQPQHF
TGCGCCAGCAGCTTTGGGGACGGGGGAAATCAGCCCCAGCATTTT
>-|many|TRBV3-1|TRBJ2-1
CASSRLNEQFF
TGTGCCAGCAGCCGACTTAATGAGCAGTTCTTC
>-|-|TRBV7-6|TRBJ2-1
CASSSPGTLNNEQFF
TGTGCCAGCAGCTCACCCGGGACTCTGAACAATGAGCAGTTCTTC
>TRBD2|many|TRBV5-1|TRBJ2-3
CASSGSSGNVPSTDTQYF
TGCGCCAGCAGCGGATCTAGCGGGAACGTTCCTAGCACAGATACGCAGTATTTT
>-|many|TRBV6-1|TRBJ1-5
CASSKGLPNQPQHF
TGTGCCAGCAGTAAGGGCCTTCCCAATCAGCCCCAGCATTTT
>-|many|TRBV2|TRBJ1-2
CASSEIRGMPRSYTF
TGTGCCAGCAGTGAGATAAGGGGGATGCCCAGGAGTTACACCTTC
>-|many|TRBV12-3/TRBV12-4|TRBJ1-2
CASSLDASSYGYTF
TGTGCCAGCAGTTTGGACGCTAGCAGCTATGGCTACACCTTC
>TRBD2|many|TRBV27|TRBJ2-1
CASSFFSGRYNEQFF
TGTGCCAGCAGTTTTTTTAGCGGGCGCTACAATGAGCAGTTCTTC
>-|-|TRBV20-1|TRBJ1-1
CSPGGNMNTEAFF
TGCAGCCCCGGGGGGAACATGAACACTGAAGCTTTCTTT
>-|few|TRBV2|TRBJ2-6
CASSEEGSTSGANVLTF
TGTGCCAGCAGTGAAGAGGGATCTACGTCTGGGGCCAACGTCCTGACTTTC
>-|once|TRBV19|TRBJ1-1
CASSQWGGTEAFF
TGTGCCAGTAGCCAATGGGGGGGCACTGAAGCTTTCTTT
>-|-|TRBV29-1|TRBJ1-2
CSVVDRSNYGYTF
TGCAGCGTTGTGGACCGCTCTAACTATGGCTACACCTTC
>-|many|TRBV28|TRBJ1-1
CASTTTPNTEAFF
TGTGCCAGCACCACTACTCCGAACACTGAAGCTTTCTTT
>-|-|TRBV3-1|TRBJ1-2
CASSRSGHGYTF
TGTGCCAGCAGCCGTTCGGGGCACGGCTACACCTTC
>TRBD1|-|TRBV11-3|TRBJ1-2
CASSPRTGGNYGYTF
TGTGCCAGCAGCCCCAGGACAGGGGGGAACTATGGCTACACCTTC
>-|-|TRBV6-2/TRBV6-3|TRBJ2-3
CASSYDDADTQYF
TGTGCCAGCAGTTACGATGACGCAGATACGCAGTATTTT
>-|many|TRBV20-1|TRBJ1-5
CSALGGSQPQHF
TGCAGTGCCTTAGGGGGGAGTCAGCCCCAGCATTTT
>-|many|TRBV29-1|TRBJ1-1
CSVRVYSEAFF
TGCAGCGTTCGGGTATATAGTGAAGCTTTCTTT
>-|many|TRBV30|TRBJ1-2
CAWSLGARGYTF
TGTGCCTGGAGTTTGGGGGCGCGTGGCTACACCTTC
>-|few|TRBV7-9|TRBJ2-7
CASSRWATYEQYF
TGTGCCAGCAGCCGATGGGCCACCTACGAGCAGTACTTC
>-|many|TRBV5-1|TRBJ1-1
CASSQKQNTEAFF
TGCGCCAGCAGCCAAAAACAGAACACTGAAGCTTTCTTT